The present TCR beta chain was sequenced within a study of human T cells and chemical hapten exposure. Time point defined: patch test 1, 2 weeks after DPC sensitization. Specified treatment: therapeutic diphenylcyclopropenone sensitization with weekly scalp DPC. MiXCR, applied by TCRdb to the RACE reads, yields one record per CDR3 protein. The sample lists 340,000 or so distinct CDR3 sequences, around 7% occurring once. The CDR3 consists of 16 residues. Per the germline V gene, CDR1 is MGHRA and CDR2 is YSYEKL. With 0 bases removed from V and 7 bases from J, the gap between germline ends came to 13 bases.

This chain uses TRBV4-1 with TRBJ1-6; D is perhaps TRBD1 (6 bases). This receptor was obtained from a woman under 30 with alopecia areata. Some clones in this sample may be carry-over from other donors' samples. The sample consisted of whole blood, taken in connection with sensitization to the hapten diphenylcyclopropenone (DPC). CDR3 nucleotides: TGCGCCAGCAGCCAAGACCCCGGGGGCCAGAATTCACCCCTCCACTTT. Protein sequence: CASSQDPGGQNSPLHF.